A single sample is the source of the 3 T cell receptor beta chains below, sequenced in a study of blood T cell repertoires in COVID-19. Some clones are missing from TCRdb's copy, which holds only in-frame ones; the method was immunoSEQ multiplex PCR. The data show roughly 290,000 clones, approximately 89% seen once. Sequences were obtained from peripheral blood. All receptors derive from a woman aged 60 to 75 with acute or convalescent COVID-19.

The rearrangement links TRBV6-6 to TRBJ2-7; 7 nucleotides match TRBD2. The CDR3 is made up of 16 amino acids. V dropped 2 bases and J dropped 0; count of bases not matched to a gene: 7. Germline V gene lookup returns CDR1 MNHNY and CDR2 SVGAGI (reference sequence). As DNA, the CDR3 is TGTGCCAGCAGTTACCGGACTAGTGCGACCTCCTACGAGCAGTACTTC. It encodes CASSYRTSATSYEQYF.

The rearrangement links TRBV29-1 to TRBJ2-7; TRBD1 matches 10 bases. This CDR3 is 13 amino acids long. V gave up 8 bases and J gave up 3 bases; unmatched junction bases: 7. Looked up from germline, CDR1 is SQVTM and CDR2 is ANQGSEA. The CDR3 loop reads CSYRDRGIYEQYF. The CDR3 DNA sequence: TGCAGCTACCGGGACAGGGGCATCTACGAGCAGTACTTC.

The rearrangement joins TRBV21-1 to TRBJ2-1; TRBD1 is the table's D call, not checked against the DNA. TRBV21-1 represents a pseudogene. The CDR3 covers 18 residues. The DNA for the CDR3 is TGTGCCAGCAGCCAGGGATGTCGGACAGGAGGCTTTCGGAATGAGCAGTTCTTC. This gives the protein CASSQGCRTGGFRNEQFF.